This T cell receptor (beta chain) was found in a study of identical twins. Findings and caveats of the study: An excess of low generation probability was shown by twin-shared out-of-frame alpha sequences. Memory repertoires showed no such pattern, whereas abundant cord blood beta clonotypes carried fewer insertions.

The ends lost 6 bases at V and 4 bases at J; junction bases unmatched: 2. Germline CDR1 is ENHRY and CDR2 is SYGVKD. CDR3 length: 12 residues. On this clonotype itself: Its antigen remains unidentified.

With template switching, a universal primer site was added, and the cDNA carried unique molecular identifiers. Each CDR3 protein is one row after TCRdb ran MiXCR on the 5' RACE reads. Among hundreds of thousands of distinct CDR3 sequences listed, less than 7% were seen once. The chain is built from TRBV10-3 and TRBJ1-1; 7 nucleotides match TRBD1. The sequencing sample was made of naive T cells sorted from blood. This clonotype was obtained from a man younger than 35 in good health. CDR3 coding DNA: TGTGCCATCAGCAGGGACAGCACTGAAGCTTTCTTT. It specifies CAISRDSTEAFF.